One sample yielded the 8 T cell receptor beta chains listed below, sequenced in a study of blood T cells in healthy people across ages. A sample-barcoded 5' primer and a J-beta primer mix were used in a second PCR of about 7 to 12 cycles. TCRdb reanalysed the 5' RACE reads using MiXCR and keeps one entry per CDR3 protein. The sample has hundreds of thousands of distinct CDR3 sequences, around 48% seen once. Source material: blood. These receptors were obtained from a woman aged 55 to 70 in good health.

Concerning this clonotype: A much larger clone sits a single nucleotide away, making a read error possible. The DNA of the CDR3 is TGTGCCTGCAGCTTAAGAGCCGGGACTAGCGGGAGTAGTACTAGGGTGGACAATGAGCAGTTCTTC. It is translated as CACSLRAGTSGSSTRVDNEQFF. V and J are TRBV7-3 and TRBJ2-1, with 14 bases lining up with TRBD2. This CDR3 spans 22 amino acids. The germline CDR1 and CDR2 sequences are SGHTA and FQGTGA.

This chain uses TRBV9 with TRBJ2-1; possibly TRBD2 for D (6 bases). This CDR3 is built from 16 residues. Trimming removed 2 bases at V and 1 base at J, with 13 bases between. Germline assignment: CDR1 SGDLS and CDR2 YYNGEE. In nucleotides, the CDR3 is TGTGCCAGCAGCGTCGCTAGCGTCCCATCCTACAATGAGCAGTTCTTC. This sequence encodes CASSVASVPSYNEQFF.

The chain links TRBV9 to TRBJ2-1; 7 bases agree with TRBD2. Germline values: CDR1 SGDLS, CDR2 YYNGEE. V dropped 0 bases and J dropped 4; count of bases not matched to a gene: 4. The CDR3 runs to 15 residues. The CDR3 loop reads CASSVAGGGYNEQFF. In DNA, the CDR3 is TGTGCCAGCAGCGTAGCTGGGGGGGGATACAATGAGCAGTTCTTC.

The chain uses TRBV20-1 and TRBJ2-3; the match to TRBD2 covers 14 bases. The CDR3 loop spans 13 amino acids. After removal of 5 bases from V and 5 bases from J, the junction contained 0 bases not matched to a gene. Germline V gives CDR1 DFQATT, CDR2 SNEGSKA (reference sequence). CDR3 coding DNA: TGCAGTGCTGGGACTAGCGGGAGAGATACGCAGTATTTT. This encodes CSAGTSGRDTQYF.

In its sample, this clonotype was seen a few times. The gene calls are TRBV29-1 and TRBJ2-1, with 10 bases that match TRBD2. The J segment lost 8 bases and the V segment lost 4 bases, leaving 8 bases of the junction unmatched. The CDR3 contains 14 residues. Germline CDR1 is SQVTM and CDR2 is ANQGSEA. Written as DNA, the CDR3 is TGCAGCGTTGTCCGGCGGCTAGCGGGAGATGAGCAGTTCTTC. Amino acid sequence: CSVVRRLAGDEQFF.

The V call is TRBV7-3, the J call TRBJ2-7; 7 positions match TRBD2. The V gene's germline CDR1 is SGHTA and CDR2 FQGTGA. V was clipped by 5 bases and J by 0 bases; unmatched bases: 4. The CDR3 has 14 residues. The CDR3 DNA is TGTGCCAGCAGCCAGGGACTACACTCCTACGAGCAGTACTTC. It encodes CASSQGLHSYEQYF.

Concerning this clonotype itself: The limits of the CDR3 on the DNA are not certain, so only TCRdb's listed CDR3 is given. J is TRBJ2-7 and V is TRBV12-3 or TRBV12-4. The CDR3 spans 15 amino acids, including both terminal residues. CDR3 sequence: CASSFLAGGSYEQYF.

The rearrangement joins TRBV6-5 to TRBJ1-2; 9 bases fit TRBD1. V dropped 5 bases and J dropped 8; count of bases not matched to a gene: 3. The CDR3 contains 12 residues. Germline V gene lookup returns CDR1 MNHEY and CDR2 SVGAGI. The CDR3: CASSGGQGGYTF. The DNA for the CDR3 is TGTGCCAGCAGTGGCGGACAGGGGGGCTACACCTTC.